The 29 T cell receptor beta chains below come from one sample, sequenced in a study of blood T cell repertoires in COVID-19. Assay used: immunoSEQ multiplex PCR; TCRdb lists only in-frame clones, some missing. This sample carries about 300,000 clones, nearly 90% of them seen once, and the ten largest clones take less than 2%. Sequencing was performed on peripheral blood. These receptors were collected from a woman under 40 with COVID-19, enrolled during active disease.

The chain couples TRBV28 to TRBJ1-2; D is possibly TRBD1 (5 bases). Germline loops: CDR1 MDHEN, CDR2 SYDVKM. The CDR3 has 15 amino acids. The V and J ends lost 3 bases and 6 bases respectively, with 17 bases between them. The CDR3 is CASSLRRRGVHGYTF. The CDR3 DNA reads as TGTGCCAGCAGTTTGCGACGACGGGGGGTTCATGGCTACACCTTC.

The chain recombines TRBV9 with TRBJ1-2; tentatively, D is TRBD1 (6 bases). In germline, CDR1 is SGDLS, CDR2 YYNGEE. The CDR3 has 14 amino acids. Trimming removed 4 bases from V and 8 bases from J, with 18 bases in between. Written as DNA, the CDR3 is TGTGCCAGCAGCCAAAACTTGGGGGCGCAGGGCTACACCTTC. Its protein product is CASSQNLGAQGYTF. The full variable domain, completed using reference TRBV9 and TRBJ1-2, is DSGVTQTPKHLITATGQRVTLRCSPRSGDLSVYWYQQSLDQGLQFLIQYYNGEERAKGNILERFSAQQFPDLHSELNLSSLELGDSALYFCASSQNLGAQGYTFGSGTRLTVV.

The V and J genes are TRBV5-1 and TRBJ2-7; no definite D call. The CDR3 is 15 amino acids. With 0 bases removed from V and 0 bases from J, the gap between germline ends came to 10 bases. CDR1 is SGHRS, CDR2 YFSETQ, per germline. The CDR3 sequence: CASSLGTTASYEQYF. The CDR3 DNA reads TGCGCCAGCAGCTTGGGAACTACTGCCTCCTACGAGCAGTACTTC.

This rearrangement joins TRBV23-1 to TRBJ1-2, with a tentative D call TRBD1 (6 bases). TRBV23-1 belongs to the ORF category, with a function that is uncertain. V was pared by 8 bases and J by 7 bases, with 23 bases between. The CDR3 has 15 amino acids. The CDR3 region has the DNA TGCGCCAGCGCAACCAACAGGGTAGGAGTGTTTGGCTACACCTTC. It yields the protein CASATNRVGVFGYTF.

The chain combines TRBV9 with TRBJ2-7; tentatively, D is TRBD2 (6 bases). V was trimmed by 3 bases and J by 3 bases, leaving 13 bases between them. CDR3 length: 14 amino acids. In germline, CDR1 is SGDLS, CDR2 YYNGEE. The CDR3 DNA sequence: TGTGCCAGCAGCGCCGGAGGGACGGGCTACGAGCAGTACTTC. It specifies CASSAGGTGYEQYF.

The chain couples TRBV27 to TRBJ1-6, with D maybe TRBD1 (5 bases). V lost 2 bases, J lost 3 bases, and 8 bases lay in between. CDR1 is MNHEY and CDR2 is SMNVEV in the germline V gene (reference sequence). The CDR3 consists of 15 residues. This CDR3 reads CASSLRDSYNSPLHF. CDR3 nucleotide sequence: TGTGCCAGCAGTTTAAGAGACAGCTATAATTCACCCCTCCACTTT.

This clone has a single count. This chain links TRBV15 with TRBJ1-2; D is undetermined. Germline values: CDR1 LNHNV, CDR2 YYDKDF (reference sequence). Trimming cost V 0 bases and J 8 bases, with 7 bases left between them. The CDR3 length is 12 residues. The CDR3 reads CATSRDDGGYTF. CDR3 coding DNA: TGTGCCACCAGCAGAGATGACGGGGGCTACACCTTC. Complete variable domain (other parts from reference TRBV15 and TRBJ1-2): DAMVIQNPRYQVTQFGKPVTLSCSQTLNHNVMYWYQQKSSQAPKLLFHYYDKDFNNEADTPDNFQSRRPNTSFCFLDIRSPGLGDTAMYLCATSRDDGGYTFGSGTRLTVV.

This chain links TRBV27 with TRBJ1-5; 8 bases match TRBD1. In germline, CDR1 is MNHEY, CDR2 SMNVEV (reference sequence). The CDR3 runs 16 residues. Germline trimming cut 6 bases from V and 3 bases from J; bases unmatched to any gene: 10. The CDR3, as DNA: TGTGCCAGCAGCCACGTAGAGACAGGGGCCAATCAGCCCCAGCATTTT. The encoded protein is CASSHVETGANQPQHF.

The V gene is TRBV21-1, the J gene TRBJ2-2; the table's D gene call, TRBD2, was not cross checked with the DNA. TRBV21-1 is termed a pseudogene. The CDR3 length is 16 residues. Here the CDR3 DNA reads TGTGCCAGCATCTCTAGCGGGGGATTGTACACCGGGGAGCTGTTTTTT. It specifies CASISSGGLYTGELFF.

The chain joins TRBV2 to TRBJ2-7; D may be TRBD1 (6 bases). The CDR3 spans 13 residues. Trimming removed 7 bases at V and 3 bases at J, with 13 bases between. The germline V gene has CDR1 SNHLY and CDR2 FYNNEI. CDR3 region: CASTGGSGYEQYF. The CDR3 DNA reads as TGTGCCAGCACTGGGGGCTCTGGCTACGAGCAGTACTTC.

The chain uses TRBV3-1 (or the pseudogene TRBV3-2) and TRBJ2-5, with TRBD1 as a possible D gene (5 bases). V shed 4 bases and J shed 3 bases, with 9 bases lying between them. CDR3 size: 13 residues. CDR1 and CDR2 from the germline V gene are LGHDT and YNNKEL (reference sequence). The CDR3 here is CASSPTAKETQYF. In DNA form, the CDR3 reads TGTGCCAGCAGCCCGACAGCCAAAGAGACCCAGTACTTC.

The chain carries TRBV28 and TRBJ2-5; 7 positions match TRBD1. With V trimmed by 5 bases and J by 10 bases, 7 bases remained unmatched. Germline CDR1 and CDR2: MDHEN and SYDVKM. CDR3 length: 12 amino acids. The CDR3 DNA reads as TGTGCCAGCAGTCCGGGACAGAGAGACCAGTACTTC. Translated: CASSPGQRDQYF.

The chain uses TRBV5-1 and TRBJ2-1; 7 bases agree with TRBD1. The length of the CDR3 is 14 residues. Germline loops: CDR1 SGHRS, CDR2 YFSETQ. With V trimmed by 4 bases and J by 7 bases, 8 bases remained unmatched. The CDR3, as DNA: TGCGCCAGCAGCCCTGGACAGGTCTTGAATGAGCAGTTCTTC. The encoded protein is CASSPGQVLNEQFF.

This clone was detected a few times. This chain links TRBV13 with TRBJ1-4; D not certain. Germline V CDR1 and CDR2: PRHDT, FYEKMQ (reference sequence). Trimming removed 5 bases from V and 2 bases from J, with 9 bases in between. The CDR3 spans 14 residues. The DNA of the CDR3 is TGTGCCAGCAGCACACCCGGGACTAATGAAAAACTGTTTTTT. It codes for CASSTPGTNEKLFF. Together with reference TRBV13 and TRBJ1-4, the CDR3 gives the full variable domain: AAGVIQSPRHLIKEKRETATLKCYPIPRHDTVYWYQQGPGQDPQFLISFYEKMQSDKGSIPDRFSAQQFSDYHSELNMSSLELGDSALYFCASSTPGTNEKLFFGSGTQLSVL.

V gene TRBV19 combines with J gene TRBJ1-5, with D hard to call. The germline V gene encodes CDR1 LNHDA and CDR2 SQIVND (reference sequence). CDR3 length: 15 residues. The germline V and J ends were trimmed by 8 bases and 0 bases, with 14 bases remaining between them. Here the CDR3 reads CASPKTEDSNQPQHF. The CDR3 region has the DNA TGTGCCAGTCCCAAGACGGAGGATAGCAATCAGCCCCAGCATTTT.

The V call is TRBV7-2, the J call TRBJ2-1; D perhaps matches TRBD1 (6 bases). There are 16 residues in the CDR3. V was pared by 3 bases and J by 4 bases, with 16 bases between. Germline CDR1 reads SGHTA; CDR2 reads FQGNSA. The CDR3 nucleotides read TGTGCCAGCAGCTTTGGTTACAGGGACGAGTACAATGAGCAGTTCTTC. This sequence encodes CASSFGYRDEYNEQFF.

This chain links TRBV18 with TRBJ2-2, with D tentatively TRBD1 (5 bases). Trimming took off 6 bases at V and 4 bases at J, with 9 bases between the two ends. The V gene's germline CDR1 is KGHSH and CDR2 LQKENI. This CDR3 comprises 13 residues. CDR3 loop: CASSQGLTGELFF. The CDR3, as DNA: TGTGCCAGCTCCCAGGGCCTCACCGGGGAGCTGTTTTTT. Variable domain in full (rest from reference TRBV18 and TRBJ2-2): NAGVMQNPRHLVRRRGQEARLRCSPMKGHSHVYWYRQLPEEGLKFMVYLQKENIIDESGMPKERFSAEFPKEGPSILRIQQVVRGDSAAYFCASSQGLTGELFFGEGSRLTVL.

This chain joins TRBV27 and TRBJ1-1; TRBD1 matches at 9 bases. V was clipped by 6 bases and J by 2 bases; unmatched bases: 4. The germline gives CDR1 MNHEY, CDR2 SMNVEV (reference sequence). The CDR3 contains 14 residues. The CDR3 DNA reads as TGTGCCAGCAGACCGACAGGGGGTAACACTGAAGCTTTCTTT. This sequence encodes CASRPTGGNTEAFF.

This clone was seen just once. V is TRBV6-5 and J is TRBJ1-1; D gene ambiguous. Deletions cut 6 bases from V and 3 bases from J, with 11 bases between. The CDR3 is 13 residues long. Germline V gene sequence: CDR1 MNHEY, CDR2 SVGAGI. CDR3 amino acids: CASSRISDTEAFF. The CDR3 bases are TGTGCCAGCAGCCGTATTTCGGACACTGAAGCTTTCTTT.

The gene calls are TRBV3-1 (or the pseudogene TRBV3-2) and TRBJ1-2; D is unresolved. Germline CDR1 LGHDT, CDR2 YNNKEL (reference sequence). The ends were cut back, 3 bases at V and 8 bases at J, with 13 bases in the middle. There are 13 residues in the CDR3. In DNA, the CDR3 is TGTGCCAGCAGCCATCTGAGACAAAGGGGCTACACCTTC. Amino acid sequence: CASSHLRQRGYTF.

This clone came up once. The chain uses TRBV2 and TRBJ1-6, with no clear D. The V and J ends lost 3 bases and 8 bases respectively, with 17 bases between them. Germline V gives CDR1 SNHLY, CDR2 FYNNEI. The CDR3 has 16 amino acids. The CDR3 loop reads CASSEFLQPSDSPLHF. DNA of the CDR3: TGTGCCAGCAGTGAGTTCTTACAGCCGTCTGATTCACCCCTCCACTTT.

The chain joins TRBV19 to TRBJ1-5, with unresolved D. The CDR3 has 13 residues. V was clipped by 7 bases and J by 4 bases, with 11 bases between them. Germline assignment: CDR1 LNHDA and CDR2 SQIVND (reference sequence). The CDR3 DNA sequence: TGTGCCAGTACCGACATGGGTAATCAGCCCCAGCATTTT. Its protein is CASTDMGNQPQHF.

This clone has a single count. The V call is TRBV7-2, the J call TRBJ1-6; D is unresolved. This CDR3 is 15 amino acids long. The ends were cut back, 1 base at V and 6 bases at J, with 10 bases in the middle. The V gene's germline CDR1 is SGHTA and CDR2 FQGNSA. Here the CDR3 DNA reads TGTGCCAGCAGCTTAGAGCCTCTTCCTAATTCACCCCTCCACTTT. This codes for CASSLEPLPNSPLHF.

The chain links TRBV30 to TRBJ2-2, with TRBD1 matching over 7 bases. V lost 3 bases and J lost 0; bases outside the gene matches: 1. The CDR3 loop spans 14 amino acids. Looked up from germline, CDR1 is GTSNPN and CDR2 is SVGIG (reference sequence). CDR3 nucleotide sequence: TGTGCCTGGAGAGGGGGCGCGAACACCGGGGAGCTGTTTTTT. Protein product: CAWRGGANTGELFF.

The chain recombines TRBV6-1 with TRBJ1-6; D not resolved. Looked up from germline, CDR1 is MNHNS and CDR2 is SASEGT. The CDR3 is made up of 16 amino acids. Trimming stripped 4 bases from V and 14 bases from J, with 24 bases between. The CDR3 spells CASSVTTGTNLVSLHF. Written as DNA, the CDR3 is TGTGCCAGCAGTGTTACGACTGGAACCAACCTAGTTTCCCTCCACTTT.

The chain employs TRBV29-1 and TRBJ2-1; 8 bases agree with TRBD2. The germline CDR1 and CDR2 sequences are SQVTM and ANQGSEA. CDR3 length: 14 amino acids. J gave up 4 bases and V 6 bases, and 8 bases lay outside the gene matches. In DNA form, the CDR3 reads TGCAGCGTCTACGGGACTAGGCTGTACAATGAGCAGTTCTTC. Protein product: CSVYGTRLYNEQFF.

This clone is a singleton in its sample. V gene TRBV5-1 combines with J gene TRBJ2-2; tentative D call: TRBD1 (7 bases). Looked up from germline, CDR1 is SGHRS and CDR2 is YFSETQ. Trimming pared 4 bases from V and 7 bases from J, leaving 23 bases between. This CDR3 comprises 17 residues. This CDR3 is CASSPGVGQVLGGELFF. CDR3 nucleotide sequence: TGCGCCAGCAGCCCGGGGGTCGGACAGGTGCTCGGCGGGGAGCTGTTTTTT.

The chain has TRBV6-2 or TRBV6-3 and TRBJ2-5; maybe TRBD1 (6 bases). Germline V gives CDR1 MNHEY, CDR2 SVGEGT. This CDR3 spans 18 amino acids. V dropped 2 bases and J dropped 5 bases, with 24 bases sitting between them. This CDR3 is CASSYEQGFGLVRETQYF. CDR3 bases: TGTGCCAGCAGTTACGAACAGGGATTCGGCCTAGTCAGGGAGACCCAGTACTTC.

The chain links TRBV5-5 to TRBJ1-2, with D possibly being TRBD1 (5 bases). V was cut by 0 bases and J by 7 bases, with 13 bases left in between. CDR1 is SGHKS, CDR2 YYEKEE, per germline (reference sequence). The CDR3 length is 14 residues. The CDR3 sequence: CASSLGGPEGGYTF. The CDR3 nucleotides read TGTGCCAGCAGCTTGGGGGGACCGGAGGGTGGCTACACCTTC.